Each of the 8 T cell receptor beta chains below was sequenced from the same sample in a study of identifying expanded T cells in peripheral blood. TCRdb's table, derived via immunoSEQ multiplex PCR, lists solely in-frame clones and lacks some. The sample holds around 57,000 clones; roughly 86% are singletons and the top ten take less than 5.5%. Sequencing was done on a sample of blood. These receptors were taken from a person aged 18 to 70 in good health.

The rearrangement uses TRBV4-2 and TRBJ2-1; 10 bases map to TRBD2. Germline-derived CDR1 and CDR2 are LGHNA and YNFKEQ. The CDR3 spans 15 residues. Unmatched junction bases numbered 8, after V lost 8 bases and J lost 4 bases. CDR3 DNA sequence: TGTGCCAGCGGGGGGCGGACTAGCGGTTACAATGAGCAGTTCTTC. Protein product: CASGGRTSGYNEQFF.

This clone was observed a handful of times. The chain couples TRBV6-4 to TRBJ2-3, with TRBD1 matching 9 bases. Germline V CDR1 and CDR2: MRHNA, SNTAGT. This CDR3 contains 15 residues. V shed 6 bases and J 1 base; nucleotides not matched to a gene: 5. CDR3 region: CASSLTGGGTDTQYF. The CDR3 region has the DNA TGTGCCAGCAGCCTGACAGGGGGGGGCACAGATACGCAGTATTTT.

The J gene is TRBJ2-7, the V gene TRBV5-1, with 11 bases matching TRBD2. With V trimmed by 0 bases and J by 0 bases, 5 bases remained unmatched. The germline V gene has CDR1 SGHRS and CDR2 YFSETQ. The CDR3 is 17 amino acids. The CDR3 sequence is CASSLAPSGGNSYEQYF. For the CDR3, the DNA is TGCGCCAGCAGCTTGGCTCCTAGCGGGGGGAACTCCTACGAGCAGTACTTC.

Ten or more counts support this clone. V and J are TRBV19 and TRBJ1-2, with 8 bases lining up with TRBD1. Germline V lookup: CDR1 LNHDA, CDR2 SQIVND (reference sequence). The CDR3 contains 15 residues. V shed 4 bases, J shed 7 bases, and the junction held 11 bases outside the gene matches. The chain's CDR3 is CASSTSRDRSVGYTF. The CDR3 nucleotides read TGTGCCAGTAGTACGAGCCGGGACAGGTCCGTTGGCTACACCTTC.

In DNA, the CDR3 is TGTGCCAGTAGTATAGAACCTGACAGGCCCAATCAGCCCCAGCATTTT. As protein: CASSIEPDRPNQPQHF. This sequence joins TRBV19 and TRBJ1-5, with D tentatively TRBD1 (6 bases). CDR3 length: 16 amino acids. Trimming left V 0 bases short and J 3 bases short, with 12 bases between. Germline V gene lookup returns CDR1 LNHDA and CDR2 SQIVND (reference sequence).

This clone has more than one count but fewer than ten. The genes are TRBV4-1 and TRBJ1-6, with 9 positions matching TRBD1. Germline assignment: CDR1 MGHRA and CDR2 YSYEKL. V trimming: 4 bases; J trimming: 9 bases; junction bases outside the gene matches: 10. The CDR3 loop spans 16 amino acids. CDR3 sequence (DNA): TGCGCCAGCAGCCCGGGGCCGGGACAGGGTGGTTCACCCCTCCACTTT. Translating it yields CASSPGPGQGGSPLHF.

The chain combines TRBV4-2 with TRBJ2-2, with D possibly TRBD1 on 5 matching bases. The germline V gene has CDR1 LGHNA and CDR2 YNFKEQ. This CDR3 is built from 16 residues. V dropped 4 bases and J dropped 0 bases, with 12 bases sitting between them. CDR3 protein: CASSRLPGSNTGELFF. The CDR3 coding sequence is TGTGCCAGCAGCCGTCTGCCAGGGTCGAACACCGGGGAGCTGTTTTTT.

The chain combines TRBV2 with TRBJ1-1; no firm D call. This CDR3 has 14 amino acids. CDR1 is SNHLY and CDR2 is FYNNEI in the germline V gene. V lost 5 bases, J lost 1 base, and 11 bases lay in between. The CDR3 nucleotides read TGTGCCAGCAGTACGACGATGTCGAACACTGAAGCTTTCTTT. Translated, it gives CASSTTMSNTEAFF.